One and the same sample provided the 20 T cell receptor beta chains below, sequenced in a study of identical twins (dated by TCRdb to the mid-2010s). Library preparation was by 5' RACE. Sequencing took place on an Illumina HiSeq 2000. Using fastp at Q25 and MiXCR, TCRdb reprocessed the public reads and kept productive beta chains. Entries that share a CDR3 protein sequence are merged under the most common genes and DNA. This sample comprises hundreds of thousands of distinct CDR3 sequences, 15% to 20% of them detected only once. The ten largest account for less than 15% of the sample. Separately, the same data were catalogued under a study of T cells expressing NK-cell markers.

Material for sequencing was PBMCs. Source of these receptors: a woman between 18 and 29 years old in good health.

V and J are TRBV7-8 and TRBJ2-7, with D maybe TRBD2 (6 bases). Trimming stripped 11 bases from V and 4 bases from J, with 15 bases between. The CDR3 is 12 residues long. Per the germline V gene, CDR1 is SGHVS and CDR2 is FQNEAQ. CDR3 nucleotide sequence: TGTGCCGCCGGCGGGGACGTATACGAGCAGTACTTC. Its translation: CAAGGDVYEQYF. Based on the CDR3 plus reference TRBV7-8 and TRBJ2-7, the full variable domain is GAGVSQSPRYKVAKRGQDVALRCDPISGHVSLFWYQQALGQGPEFLTYFQNEAQLDKSGLPSDRFFAERPEGSVSTLKIQRTQQEDSAVYLCAAGGDVYEQYFGPGTRLTVT.

This clonotype showed up just a few times. The CDR3 nucleotides are TGTGCCAGCACACCAGCGGGAGGAGGCTACAATGAGCAGTTCTTC. Translation gives CASTPAGGGYNEQFF. The V gene is TRBV28, the J gene TRBJ2-1, with 9 nucleotides matching TRBD2. The CDR3 spans 15 residues. Unmatched junction bases numbered 7, after V lost 7 bases and J lost 3 bases. Germline assignment: CDR1 MDHEN and CDR2 SYDVKM. Supplemented by reference TRBV28 and TRBJ2-1, the full variable domain reads DVKVTQSSRYLVKRTGEKVFLECVQDMDHENMFWYRQDPGLGLRLIYFSYDVKMKEKGDIPEGYSVSREKKERFSLILESASTNQTSMYLCASTPAGGGYNEQFFGPGTRLTVL.

This clonotype showed up just a few times. V gene TRBV20-1 combines with J gene TRBJ2-7; perhaps TRBD2 as D (5 bases). The germline V gene has CDR1 DFQATT and CDR2 SNEGSKA (reference sequence). Trimming took 4 bases from V and 0 from J, leaving 7 bases between them. This CDR3 is 12 amino acids long. As DNA, the CDR3 is TGCAGTGCTACCACTAGCTCCTACGAGCAGTACTTC. Translation gives CSATTSSYEQYF.

This clonotype showed up just a few times. One junction end does not reproduce the germline sequence, and a read error may be involved. This rearrangement joins TRBV5-1 to TRBJ1-2; no clear D. The CDR3 consists of 14 residues. Germline V gene data show CDR1 as SGHRS and CDR2 as YFSETQ. The CDR3 DNA is TGCGCCTGCAGCTTGGCCCTAGCGGGCTATGGCTACACCTTC. This sequence encodes CACSLALAGYGYTF.

CDR3 bases: TGTGCCAGCAGCCCACCGGGACTAGCGGATTCCTACGAGCAGTACTTC. Encoded protein: CASSPPGLADSYEQYF. The chain has TRBV7-2 and TRBJ2-7; TRBD2 matches at 11 bases. V was clipped by 5 bases and J by 1 base; unmatched bases: 7. The CDR3 is made up of 16 amino acids. Germline assignment: CDR1 SGHTA and CDR2 FQGNSA.

The rearrangement uses TRBV5-1 and TRBJ2-3; the match to TRBD2 covers 7 bases. With 4 bases clipped from V and 8 bases from J, the junction kept 4 bases outside the gene matches. The CDR3 has 12 residues. The germline V gene has CDR1 SGHRS and CDR2 YFSETQ. CDR3 region: CASSPTGGTQYF. The DNA for the CDR3 is TGCGCCAGCAGCCCGACGGGAGGTACGCAGTATTTT.

A single count supports this clonotype. The CDR3 sequence: CASSSDHRDRVLYGYTF. In DNA, the CDR3 is TGCGCCAGCAGCTCTGACCACCGGGACAGGGTCCTCTATGGCTACACCTTC. The rearrangement links TRBV5-1 to TRBJ1-2; 9 positions match TRBD1. Germline V gives CDR1 SGHRS, CDR2 YFSETQ. This CDR3 has 17 amino acids. With V trimmed by 3 bases and J by 4 bases, 13 bases remained unmatched.

As DNA, the CDR3 is TGTGCCAGCAGCTTCCGGGGACAGGGCGGCCACGAGCAGTACTTC. Encoded protein: CASSFRGQGGHEQYF. The V and J genes are TRBV7-9 and TRBJ2-7; 9 bases match TRBD1. The length of the CDR3 is 15 residues. From germline, CDR1 is SEHNR and CDR2 FQNEAQ (reference sequence). Losses at the gene ends were 3 bases for V and 5 bases for J; bases not matched to a gene: 8.

V is TRBV20-1 and J is TRBJ1-2; tentatively, D is TRBD1 (5 bases). The germline gives CDR1 DFQATT, CDR2 SNEGSKA (reference sequence). CDR3 size: 14 residues. Deletions cut 3 bases from V and 4 bases from J, with 15 bases between. As DNA, the CDR3 is TGCAGTGCTAGTATCGGGGGTTATACCTATGGCTACACCTTC. Its translation: CSASIGGYTYGYTF.

The chain employs TRBV20-1 and TRBJ2-5; a weak D match, TRBD2 (7 bases). The CDR3 runs to 13 residues. The germline gives CDR1 DFQATT, CDR2 SNEGSKA (reference sequence). Deletions cut 3 bases from V and 5 bases from J, with 13 bases between. The chain's CDR3 is CSASKQGGETQYF. The CDR3 bases are TGCAGTGCTAGTAAACAGGGAGGGGAGACCCAGTACTTC.

The sample holds a few counts of this clonotype. This rearrangement joins TRBV20-1 to TRBJ2-3, with D maybe TRBD2 (5 bases). Trimming cost V 4 bases and J 4 bases, with 15 bases left between them. This CDR3 spans 14 amino acids. Per germline, CDR1 DFQATT and CDR2 SNEGSKA (reference sequence). The CDR3 DNA sequence: TGCAGTGCTATAGTGTCGAGGACTGCAGATACGCAGTATTTT. Its translation is CSAIVSRTADTQYF.

This clonotype was seen more than once but under ten times. This chain uses TRBV15 with TRBJ2-2, with 9 positions matching TRBD1. V shed 1 base, J shed 3 bases, and the junction held 6 bases outside the gene matches. The CDR3 loop spans 17 amino acids. CDR1 and CDR2 from the germline V gene are LNHNV and YYDKDF (reference sequence). CDR3 in amino acids: CATSRGLGQGDTGELFF. DNA for the CDR3: TGTGCCACCAGCAGAGGTTTGGGACAGGGCGACACCGGGGAGCTGTTTTTT.

This clonotype turned up a few times. The CDR3 DNA follows: TGCGCCAGCAGTGGTGGACTAGCGGGGAATTACGAGCAGTACTTC. Protein product: CASSGGLAGNYEQYF. The V gene is TRBV10-1, the J gene TRBJ2-7; 12 bases match TRBD2. Per germline, CDR1 WNHNN and CDR2 SYGVQD (reference sequence). The CDR3 sequence is 15 residues long. With 4 bases clipped from V and 4 bases from J, the junction kept 5 bases outside the gene matches.

This clonotype showed up just a few times. This sequence joins TRBV7-2 and TRBJ1-2; 7 nucleotides match TRBD1. The germline V gene encodes CDR1 SGHTA and CDR2 FQGNSA. The ends lost 1 base at V and 13 bases at J; junction bases unmatched: 15. This CDR3 spans 15 amino acids. CDR3 in DNA: TGTGCCAGCAGCTTAGTGGGGAATCAGGGGGGATTTTGCACCTTC. Translated, it gives CASSLVGNQGGFCTF.

In its sample, this clonotype was seen a few times. The chain uses TRBV6-6 and TRBJ1-6; 8 bases align to TRBD1. V trimming: 6 bases; J trimming: 10 bases; junction bases outside the gene matches: 5. CDR3 length: 13 residues. From germline, CDR1 is MNHNY and CDR2 SVGAGI (reference sequence). CDR3 amino acids: CASRAGTGSPLHF. Here the CDR3 DNA reads TGTGCCAGCAGAGCCGGGACAGGATCACCCCTCCACTTT.

The table lists this clonotype with a few counts. The rearrangement joins TRBV5-1 to TRBJ2-5; D perhaps matches TRBD2 (5 bases). Looked up from germline, CDR1 is SGHRS and CDR2 is YFSETQ. The CDR3 loop spans 13 amino acids. Trimming took off 4 bases at V and 3 bases at J, with 10 bases between the two ends. The CDR3 sequence is CASSLDWEETQYF. DNA for the CDR3: TGCGCCAGCAGCCTGGACTGGGAAGAGACCCAGTACTTC.

CDR3 coding DNA: TGTGCCAGCAGCGTAGGACCACATGACCCCGGGAGCCACTACGAGCAGTACTTC. Its protein is CASSVGPHDPGSHYEQYF. V usage is TRBV9 and J usage is TRBJ2-7, with D perhaps TRBD2 (6 bases). Germline V gives CDR1 SGDLS, CDR2 YYNGEE. The V end lost 0 bases, the J end lost 3 bases, and 22 bases lay between the germline ends. The CDR3 runs to 18 residues.

The chain carries TRBV12-3 or TRBV12-4 and TRBJ2-1; 9 nucleotides match TRBD2. This CDR3 is built from 15 residues. With V trimmed by 7 bases and J by 6 bases, 10 bases remained unmatched. The CDR3 region has the DNA TGTGCCAGCACCCGGCGGGGAGCGGGAGGCAATGAGCAGTTCTTC. This gives the protein CASTRRGAGGNEQFF.

This clonotype has more than one count but fewer than ten. This rearrangement joins TRBV2 to TRBJ2-5, with a possible D match to TRBD1 (5 bases). This CDR3 has 15 amino acids. The germline CDR1 and CDR2 sequences are SNHLY and FYNNEI. Trimming stripped 2 bases from V and 5 bases from J, with 15 bases between. The CDR3 coding sequence is TGTGCCAGCAGTGAACCAGGGCACCAGATTGAGACCCAGTACTTC. It encodes CASSEPGHQIETQYF.

This clonotype was seen at least ten times. The V and J genes are TRBV12-3 or TRBV12-4 and TRBJ1-1; no definite D call. The CDR3 is 12 residues long. The V gene lost 5 bases and the J gene lost 11 bases, with 15 bases spanning the gap. The CDR3 loop reads CASSPHAFGAFF. In nucleotides, the CDR3 is TGTGCCAGCAGTCCCCATGCCTTTGGCGCTTTCTTT.